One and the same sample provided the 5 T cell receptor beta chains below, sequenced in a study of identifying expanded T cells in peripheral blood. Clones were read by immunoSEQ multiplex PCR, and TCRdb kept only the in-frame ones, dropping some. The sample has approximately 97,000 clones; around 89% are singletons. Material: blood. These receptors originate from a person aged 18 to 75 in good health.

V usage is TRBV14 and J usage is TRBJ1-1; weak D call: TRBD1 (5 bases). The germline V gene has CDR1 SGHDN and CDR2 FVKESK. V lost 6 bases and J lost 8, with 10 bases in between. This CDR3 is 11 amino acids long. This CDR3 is CASRRAGEAFF. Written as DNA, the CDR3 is TGTGCCAGCAGGCGTGCAGGGGAAGCTTTCTTT.

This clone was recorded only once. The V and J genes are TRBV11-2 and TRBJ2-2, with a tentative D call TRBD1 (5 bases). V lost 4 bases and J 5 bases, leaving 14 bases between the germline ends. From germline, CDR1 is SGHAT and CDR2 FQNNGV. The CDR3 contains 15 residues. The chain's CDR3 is CASSYRAPGTGELFF. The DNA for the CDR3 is TGTGCCAGCAGCTACCGGGCGCCAGGGACCGGGGAGCTGTTTTTT.

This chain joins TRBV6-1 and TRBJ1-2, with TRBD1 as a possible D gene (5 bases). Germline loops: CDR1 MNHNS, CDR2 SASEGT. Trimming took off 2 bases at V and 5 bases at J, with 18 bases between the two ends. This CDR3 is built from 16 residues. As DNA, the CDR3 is TGTGCCAGCAGTGAAAGGGGCAGGGTAGGATTGTATGGCTACACCTTC. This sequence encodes CASSERGRVGLYGYTF.

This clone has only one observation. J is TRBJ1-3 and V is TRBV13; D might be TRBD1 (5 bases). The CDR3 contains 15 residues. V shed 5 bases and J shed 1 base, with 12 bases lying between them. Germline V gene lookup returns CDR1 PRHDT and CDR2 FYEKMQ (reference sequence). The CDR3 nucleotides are TGTGCCAGCAGCCGTTCCCGACAGTCTGGAAACACCATATATTTT. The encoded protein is CASSRSRQSGNTIYF.

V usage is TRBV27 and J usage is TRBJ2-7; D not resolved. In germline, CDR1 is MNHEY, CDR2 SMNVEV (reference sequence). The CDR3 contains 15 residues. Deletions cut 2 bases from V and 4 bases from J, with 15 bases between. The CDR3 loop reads CASSLKGLGAYEQYF. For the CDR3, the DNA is TGTGCCAGCAGTTTAAAAGGGTTAGGAGCGTACGAGCAGTACTTC.